This T cell receptor (beta chain) was sequenced during a study of T cell changes during pregnancy in multiple sclerosis. TCRdb keeps only in-frame clones here, not all; method: immunoSEQ multiplex PCR. This table has about 36,000 clones, 92% appearing once. Source material: PBMCs (not recorded whether the cells were cultured). The origin of this receptor is a female donor with multiple sclerosis, enrolled in a pregnancy study.

This CDR3 is CAISPGQGAFNEKLFF. CDR3 bases: TGTGCCATCAGTCCGGGACAGGGGGCGTTTAATGAAAAACTGTTTTTT. The gene calls are TRBV10-3 and TRBJ1-4; 12 bases agree with TRBD1. Per the germline V gene, CDR1 is ENHRY and CDR2 is SYGVKD. J was trimmed by 4 bases and V by 5 bases; bases with no gene match: 5. This CDR3 has 16 amino acids.